What follows is one TCR beta chain and its context. Its antigen is not known. The data were taken from a study of identical twins. Study-wide findings and caveats: Abundant cord blood beta clonotypes carried fewer insertions; memory repertoires showed none. The degree of excess twin sharing was weaker in beta out-of-frame sequences.

Through template switching, a universal primer site was introduced, and the cDNA contained unique molecular identifiers. Each CDR3 protein gets one entry after TCRdb re-called the 5' RACE reads with MiXCR. This sample has approximately 210,000 distinct CDR3 sequences; around a sixth occur once, and the top ten carry around two fifths. The sample was also linked to a second study, of T cells expressing NK-cell markers. That paper states: It was sorted CD3+CD56-NKG2C+, CD3+CD56+NKG2C- and CD3+CD56+NKG2C+ T cells that provided the TCR beta repertoires.

The source is a woman younger than 30 in good health. Input material: CD8+ T cells sorted from blood.

CDR3 amino acids: CASSLTAINEQFF. In nucleotides, the CDR3 is TGTGCCAGCAGCTTAACAGCGATTAATGAGCAGTTCTTC. The rearrangement links TRBV7-6 to TRBJ2-1; D remains ambiguous. Germline V gives CDR1 SGHVS, CDR2 FNYEAQ. Deletions cut 2 bases from V and 7 bases from J, with 9 bases between. The CDR3 contains 13 residues.